This TCR beta chain emerged from a study of T cells in Graves' hyperthyroidism and ophthalmopathy. Study-level results: Separating ophthalmopathy from stable hyperthyroidism was achieved by a 13 V-J model.

Amplification targeted TCR beta CDR3 regions from RNA transcripts. The TCR CDR3 was amplified in a first-round RT-PCR using the HTBI primer set. TCRdb re-analysed the multiplex PCR reads in MiXCR, keeping a single row per CDR3 protein. The table includes about 130,000 distinct CDR3 sequences, approximately 24% detected once. This CDR3 region has 14 residues. Trimming took off 4 bases at V and 6 bases at J, with 13 bases between the two ends. Germline CDR1 reads SGHDN; CDR2 reads FVKESK. On this clonotype itself: Its antigen remains unknown.

The material sequenced was blood. This TCR was sampled from a woman between 50 and 59 years old with Graves' hyperthyroidism that later progressed to Graves' ophthalmopathy. The rearrangement joins TRBV14 to TRBJ2-4; D unclear. CDR3 nucleotide sequence: TGTGCCAGCAGCCCGTTAGGACCCGGAAACATTCAGTACTTC. The encoded protein is CASSPLGPGNIQYF.